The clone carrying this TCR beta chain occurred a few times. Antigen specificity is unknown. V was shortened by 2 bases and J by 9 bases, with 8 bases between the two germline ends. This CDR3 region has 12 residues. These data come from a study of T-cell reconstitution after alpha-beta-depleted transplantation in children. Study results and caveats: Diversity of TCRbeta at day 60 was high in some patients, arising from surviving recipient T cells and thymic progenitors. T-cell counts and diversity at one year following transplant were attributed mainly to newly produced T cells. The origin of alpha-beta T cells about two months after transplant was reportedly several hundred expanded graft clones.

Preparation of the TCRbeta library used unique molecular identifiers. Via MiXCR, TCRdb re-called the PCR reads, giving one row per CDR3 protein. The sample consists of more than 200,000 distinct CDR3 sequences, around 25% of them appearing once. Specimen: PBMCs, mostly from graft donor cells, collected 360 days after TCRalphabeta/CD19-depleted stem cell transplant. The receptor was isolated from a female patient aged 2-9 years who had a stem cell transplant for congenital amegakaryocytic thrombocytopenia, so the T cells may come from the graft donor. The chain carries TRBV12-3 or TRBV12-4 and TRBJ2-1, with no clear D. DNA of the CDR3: TGTGCCAGCAGTTTAAGGTCCATTGAGCAGTTCTTC. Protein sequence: CASSLRSIEQFF.